These 20 T cell receptor beta chains came from one sample sequenced in a study of T cell changes during pregnancy in multiple sclerosis. The table came from immunoSEQ multiplex PCR; TCRdb's copy has only in-frame clones and leaves some out. The sample lists over 25,000 clones, just over 90% seen once, with 0.65% to 0.9% in the top ten. The starting material was CD4+ T cells from peripheral blood mononuclear cells, obtained in the first trimester of pregnancy. Every receptor here comes from a female donor with multiple sclerosis, enrolled in a pregnancy study.

This chain joins TRBV11-3 and TRBJ2-2; TRBD1 matches at 9 bases. CDR3 length equals 16 residues. The J segment lost 4 bases and the V segment lost 6 bases, leaving 9 bases of the junction unmatched. CDR1 is SGHNT, CDR2 YENEEA, per germline. This chain's CDR3 is CASSEDRGSGTGELFF. CDR3 bases: TGTGCCAGCAGTGAGGACAGGGGTTCGGGCACCGGGGAGCTGTTTTTT.

The chain employs TRBV27 and TRBJ2-5; TRBD2 is a possible D gene (5 bases). The CDR3 consists of 12 residues. The germline V gene encodes CDR1 MNHEY and CDR2 SMNVEV (reference sequence). V lost 6 bases and J 9 bases, leaving 14 bases between the germline ends. For the CDR3, the DNA is TGTGCCAGCAGCCTCACCGCCGGGGCCCAGTACTTC. Translation gives CASSLTAGAQYF.

This clone came up once. V is TRBV11-2 and J is TRBJ1-1, with D maybe TRBD1 (6 bases). The CDR3 spans 12 residues. Germline V CDR1 and CDR2: SGHAT, FQNNGV. The V end lost 2 bases, the J end lost 10 bases, and 11 bases lay between the germline ends. CDR3 DNA sequence: TGTGCCAGCAGCTTAAAAGGGGGAAGAGCTTTCTTT. Translating gives CASSLKGGRAFF. Full variable domain (remainder filled in from reference TRBV11-2 and TRBJ1-1): EAGVAQSPRYKIIEKRQSVAFWCNPISGHATLYWYQQILGQGPKLLIQFQNNGVVDDSQLPKDRFSAERLKGVDSTLKIQPAKLEDSAVYLCASSLKGGRAFFGQGTRLTVV.

This clone was seen only a few times. The rearrangement uses TRBV4-1 and TRBJ2-1; no clear D gene. The CDR3 contains 16 residues. The germline CDR1 and CDR2 sequences are MGHRA and YSYEKL. V was cut by 1 base and J by 2 bases, with 12 bases left in between. In DNA, the CDR3 is TGCGCCAGCAGCCAAGTCGATTTAGTGACCTACAATGAGCAGTTCTTC. It translates to CASSQVDLVTYNEQFF.

The chain employs TRBV7-8 and TRBJ1-2; D is unresolved. This CDR3 has 15 residues. Trimming pared 5 bases from V and 4 bases from J, leaving 17 bases between. Germline V gene data show CDR1 as SGHVS and CDR2 as FQNEAQ. The CDR3, as DNA: TGTGCCAGCAGCCCAAGGTGGGGAGGTGGCTATGGCTACACCTTC. It encodes CASSPRWGGGYGYTF.

The J gene is TRBJ2-7, the V gene TRBV5-1; 8 positions agree with TRBD1. This CDR3 is 16 amino acids long. Trimming cost V 7 bases and J 0 bases; bases outside gene matches: 12. CDR1 is SGHRS, CDR2 YFSETQ, per germline. The CDR3 nucleotides read TGCGCCAGCCCCCCCCGGACAGGGAACCACTCCTACGAGCAGTACTTC. Translated: CASPPRTGNHSYEQYF.

The rearrangement joins TRBV5-1 to TRBJ1-5, with TRBD1 identical over 9 bases. The germline CDR1 and CDR2 sequences are SGHRS and YFSETQ. V lost 5 bases to trimming and J lost 5 bases; unmatched junction nucleotides: 8. This CDR3 is 15 amino acids long. The CDR3, as DNA: TGCGCCAGCAGATCGACAGGGGGGAGAGATCAGCCCCAGCATTTT. It is translated as CASRSTGGRDQPQHF.

Concerning this clone itself: The sample holds other DNA sequences that translate to the same CDR3. This chain links TRBV7-3 with TRBJ1-1; 7 positions match TRBD1. The CDR3 is 14 residues long. The ends lost 0 bases at V and 3 bases at J; junction bases unmatched: 1. Per germline, CDR1 SGHTA and CDR2 FQGTGA. CDR3: CASSLTGTDTEAFF. The CDR3, as DNA: TGTGCCAGCAGCTTAACCGGGACAGACACTGAAGCTTTCTTT.

The chain combines TRBV11-2 with TRBJ2-5, with 14 bases that match TRBD2. CDR3 length: 16 amino acids. Per germline, CDR1 SGHAT and CDR2 FQNNGV. V lost 5 bases, J lost 2 bases, and 4 bases stayed unmatched. Here the CDR3 DNA reads TGTGCCAGCAGCCGCAGACTAGCGGGGGGGCAAGAGACCCAGTACTTC. Encoded protein: CASSRRLAGGQETQYF.

The chain joins TRBV5-3 to TRBJ2-2; D unresolved. TRBV5-3 is marked as an open reading frame, function uncertain. The CDR3 contains 15 residues. V was trimmed by 4 bases and J by 0 bases, leaving 10 bases between them. The CDR3 here is CARSGHRANTGELFF. The CDR3 nucleotides read TGTGCCAGAAGCGGGCACCGAGCGAACACCGGGGAGCTGTTTTTT.

The chain uses TRBV7-3 and TRBJ2-3; 8 bases match TRBD2. Germline V CDR1 and CDR2: SGHTA, FQGTGA. J was trimmed by 4 bases and V by 1 base; bases with no gene match: 4. This CDR3 is built from 15 residues. The CDR3 is CASSLIGGAADTQYF. Here the CDR3 DNA reads TGTGCCAGCAGCTTAATCGGGGGGGCCGCAGATACGCAGTATTTT.

The chain uses TRBV12-5 and TRBJ2-2; 7 bases agree with TRBD2. V lost 5 bases and J lost 6; bases outside the gene matches: 9. The germline V gene has CDR1 LGHNT and CDR2 FRNRAP. The CDR3 is made up of 15 amino acids. This chain's CDR3 is CASGPPGLFAGELFF. Written as DNA, the CDR3 is TGTGCTAGTGGTCCCCCGGGACTATTTGCCGGGGAGCTGTTTTTT.

The chain recombines TRBV10-2 with TRBJ2-5, with a possible D match to TRBD1 (6 bases). Trimming shortened V by 6 bases and J by 2 bases, and 16 bases separated the two germline ends. CDR1 and CDR2 from the germline V gene are WSHSY and SAAADI. CDR3 size: 15 residues. The chain's CDR3 is CASRALGGRQETQYF. The CDR3 nucleotides read TGCGCCAGCAGGGCCCTAGGGGGACGGCAAGAGACCCAGTACTTC.

This chain uses TRBV6-5 with TRBJ1-5; 9 bases map to TRBD1. The trim removed 4 bases at V and 6 bases at J, leaving 4 bases unmatched. This CDR3 comprises 14 residues. Germline CDR1 is MNHEY and CDR2 is SVGAGI. The CDR3 loop reads CASSFTGGGQPQHF. In DNA, the CDR3 is TGTGCCAGCAGTTTCACAGGGGGCGGTCAGCCCCAGCATTTT.

V is TRBV15 and J is TRBJ2-7, with D tentatively TRBD1 (6 bases). CDR1 and CDR2 (germline): LNHNV, YYDKDF (reference sequence). Trimming took off 0 bases at V and 6 bases at J, with 15 bases between the two ends. This CDR3 contains 15 residues. CDR3 nucleotide sequence: TGTGCCACCAGCAGAGAAACAGGGCACTTGGGCGAGCAGTACTTC. Translated, it gives CATSRETGHLGEQYF.

V is TRBV4-3 and J is TRBJ2-2; possibly TRBD1 for D (5 bases). Germline values: CDR1 LGHNA, CDR2 YSLEER. This CDR3 region has 14 residues. Trimming shortened V by 0 bases and J by 9 bases, and 11 bases separated the two germline ends. The CDR3 coding sequence is TGCGCCAGCAGCCAAGATGACAGTTCGAGGGAGCTGTTTTTT. It codes for CASSQDDSSRELFF.

The chain employs TRBV21-1 and TRBJ1-1; the table's D gene call, TRBD1, was not cross checked with the DNA. TRBV21-1 is given as a pseudogene. The CDR3 consists of 15 residues. CDR3 sequence reads: CASSKGAGGDTEAFF. The CDR3 nucleotides read TGTGCCAGCAGCAAAGGTGCAGGGGGAGACACTGAAGCTTTCTTT.

The chain uses TRBV11-2 and TRBJ1-2; no reliable D call. The V and J ends lost 3 bases and 4 bases respectively, with 6 bases between them. The CDR3 contains 12 residues. Looked up from germline, CDR1 is SGHAT and CDR2 is FQNNGV. The CDR3 loop reads CASSFRAYGYTF. The CDR3, as DNA: TGTGCCAGCAGCTTCCGCGCCTATGGCTACACCTTC.

This rearrangement joins TRBV19 to TRBJ2-1; no reliable D call. Trimming shortened V by 1 base and J by 6 bases, and 16 bases separated the two germline ends. This CDR3 has 16 amino acids. Germline CDR1 is LNHDA and CDR2 is SQIVND (reference sequence). This CDR3 is CASSIVRLSSGNEQFF. The CDR3 DNA follows: TGTGCCAGTAGTATAGTGCGACTCTCGTCGGGCAATGAGCAGTTCTTC.

This clone was counted a single time. CDR3 sequence (DNA): TGCAGCGTGGGGGACAGGGGTACCTATGGCTACACCTTC. Translation gives CSVGDRGTYGYTF. The chain employs TRBV29-1 and TRBJ1-2; 10 nucleotides agree with TRBD1. V lost 6 bases to trimming and J lost 4 bases; unmatched junction nucleotides: 5. Germline-derived CDR1 and CDR2 are SQVTM and ANQGSEA. The CDR3 has 13 residues.